A selection of T cell receptor beta chains follows, all from one sample in a study of blood T cell repertoires in COVID-19. TCRdb's table, derived via immunoSEQ multiplex PCR, lists solely in-frame clones and lacks some. The sample consists of about 410,000 clones, about nine tenths of them appearing once. The specimen was peripheral blood. These receptors were obtained from a woman in her thirties with active or convalescent COVID-19. CDR3s include the opening cysteine and the closing phenylalanine or tryptophan.

V gene	J gene	CDR3 protein
TRBV28	TRBJ2-1	CASTVTGNEQFF
TRBV5-6	TRBJ2-2	CASSFGQAHTGELFF
TRBV4-1	TRBJ1-1	CASSQMTGGNTEAFF
TRBV7-8	TRBJ1-2	CASSKGQGNGYTF
TRBV6-5	TRBJ1-2	CASSFSGALYGYTF
TRBV7-2	TRBJ2-1	CASSFGLAGNEQFF
TRBV5-1	TRBJ1-1	CASSRSTQNTEAFF
TRBV7-8	TRBJ1-2	CASSAPDLYGYTF
TRBV2	TRBJ2-2	CASSVKGSGTGELFF
TRBV3-1/TRBV3-2	TRBJ1-2	CASSPEPGTGHGYTF
TRBV7-9	TRBJ1-4	CASSLLQGAESEKLFF
TRBV29-1	TRBJ1-1	CSVLRGNTEAFF
TRBV25-1	TRBJ2-1	CASSALAGENYNEQFF
TRBV2	TRBJ1-2	CASSPRPSGVANGYTF
TRBV2	TRBJ2-3	CASTLASGTDTQYF
TRBV4-1	TRBJ1-2	CASSQGQGGYTF
TRBV7-9	TRBJ1-1	CASSKQGANTEAFF
TRBV4-1	TRBJ1-3	CASRPAGGTIYF
TRBV3-1/TRBV3-2	TRBJ1-4	CASSQGQGVEKLFF
TRBV6-5	TRBJ2-5	CASTPTGGAETQYF
TRBV18	TRBJ2-7	CASSPNPGQGAHEQYF
TRBV10-1	TRBJ2-3	CASSEQGATDTQYF
TRBV3-1/TRBV3-2	TRBJ2-7	CASSQIQGNEQYF
TRBV7-8	TRBJ2-7	CASSVTGIGKNEQYF
TRBV12-2	TRBJ2-5	CASRLELAGPRLETQYF
TRBV30	TRBJ1-4	CAWSVGQGRGGKEKLFF
TRBV18	TRBJ1-1	CASSPAGGWPEAFF
TRBV7-9	TRBJ2-2	CASSLGQGNTGELFF
TRBV6-1	TRBJ2-5	CASSEGPSGGETQYF
TRBV25-1	TRBJ1-2	CASSRQNYGYTF
TRBV4-2	TRBJ1-4	CASSQDRNGQGTAKLFF
TRBV27	TRBJ2-1	CASSYLLAGGRNEQFF
TRBV19	TRBJ2-6	CASRTFLDRQSGANVLTF
TRBV20-1	TRBJ2-5	CSASLAGGPRETQYF
TRBV1	TRBJ2-2	CTSSQTSGGAGDSKELFF
TRBV12-3/TRBV12-4	TRBJ1-2	CASCSGGYGYTF
TRBV7-2	TRBJ2-1	CATTGRREAYNEQFF
TRBV24-1	TRBJ2-1	CATSDGRLAGGRRNEQFF
TRBV27	TRBJ2-1	CASSPLASGGEGFYNEQFF
TRBV21-1	TRBJ1-4	CASSKGEFCEKLFF
TRBV5-1	TRBJ2-7	CASSPGGTSGDEQYF
TRBV19	TRBJ2-4	CASSIGSGVKNIQYF
TRBV2	TRBJ1-2	CASSESGQGRDGYTF
TRBV29-1	TRBJ2-7	CSVSGASGNSYEQYF
TRBV11-1	TRBJ1-2	CASTQGTSHYTF